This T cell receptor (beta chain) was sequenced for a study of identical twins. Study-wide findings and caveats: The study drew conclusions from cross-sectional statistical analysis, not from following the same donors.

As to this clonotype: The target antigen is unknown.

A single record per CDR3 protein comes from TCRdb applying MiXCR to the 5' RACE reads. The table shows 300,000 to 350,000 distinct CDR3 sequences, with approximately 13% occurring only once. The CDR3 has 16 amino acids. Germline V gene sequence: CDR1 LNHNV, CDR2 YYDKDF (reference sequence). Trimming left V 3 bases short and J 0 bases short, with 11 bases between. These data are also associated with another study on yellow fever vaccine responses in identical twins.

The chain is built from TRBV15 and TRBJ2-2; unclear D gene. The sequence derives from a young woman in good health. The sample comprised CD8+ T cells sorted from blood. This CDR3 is CATSRDRAPNTGELFF. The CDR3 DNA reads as TGTGCCACCAGCAGGGACCGGGCCCCGAACACCGGGGAGCTGTTTTTT.